This TCR beta chain stems from a study of somatic mutations in cytotoxic T cells in rheumatoid arthritis. Generated by immunoSEQ multiplex PCR, the TCRdb table keeps only in-frame clones and is missing some. Of 15,000 to 20,000 clones in the sample, around four fifths are singletons; the top ten hold 11% to 15%. The CDR3 spans 14 residues. Germline values: CDR1 LNHDA, CDR2 SQIVND (reference sequence). Between the trimmed V and J ends, which lost 3 bases and 5 bases, there was a span of 14 bases. The clonotype comes from an adult with rheumatoid arthritis. The sequenced sample was CD8+ T cells sorted from blood. The gene calls are TRBV19 and TRBJ2-7; D might be TRBD1 (5 bases). CDR3 in DNA: TGTGCCAGTAGTATTACGTCCAGGGCCCACGAGCAGTACTTC. Amino acids: CASSITSRAHEQYF.